This is a list of T cell receptor beta chains from one sample in a study of CD8 T cells in Susac syndrome. MiXCR was run by TCRdb on the immunoSEQ multiplex PCR reads, yielding one entry per CDR3 protein. Of roughly 200,000 distinct CDR3 sequences in the sample, about 94% were seen once. Sequencing was done on a sample of CD4+ T cells from PBMCs. The source is a human donor with multiple sclerosis. Both conserved end residues are part of each CDR3. Fields, in order: clone size, V gene, D gene, J gene, CDR3 length, CDR3 DNA, CDR3 protein. D genes are given only for firm matches. Clone size is not always given. Where it is, it says once, few, many or a class for expanded clones.

clone_size: .
v_call: TRBV12-3/TRBV12-4
d_call: TRBD1
j_call: TRBJ1-2
cdr3_length: 15
cdr3_nt: TGTGCCAGCAGAGAGACACAGGGGGGTTTGGAGGGCTACACCTTC
cdr3_aa: CASRETQGGLEGYTF

clone_size: .
v_call: TRBV11-2
d_call: .
j_call: TRBJ2-3
cdr3_length: 12
cdr3_nt: TGTGCCAGCAGCTTCCGCGAAAATACGCAGTATTTT
cdr3_aa: CASSFRENTQYF

clone_size: few
v_call: TRBV6-2/TRBV6-3
d_call: .
j_call: TRBJ2-3
cdr3_length: 11
cdr3_nt: TGTGCCAGCAGGGTCACAGATACGCAGTATTTT
cdr3_aa: CASRVTDTQYF

clone_size: .
v_call: TRBV30
d_call: .
j_call: TRBJ2-3
cdr3_length: 14
cdr3_nt: TGTGCCTGGAGTGTATTGTCAGCCACAGATACGCAGTATTTT
cdr3_aa: CAWSVLSATDTQYF

clone_size: .
v_call: TRBV11-1
d_call: TRBD1
j_call: TRBJ1-1
cdr3_length: 13
cdr3_nt: TGTGCCAGCAGCGGTCGGGACAGACCGATAGCTTTCTTT
cdr3_aa: CASSGRDRPIAFF

clone_size: once
v_call: TRBV20-1
d_call: .
j_call: TRBJ1-1
cdr3_length: 10
cdr3_nt: TGCAGTGTTCTAAACACTGAAGCTTTCTTT
cdr3_aa: CSVLNTEAFF

clone_size: few
v_call: TRBV12-3/TRBV12-4
d_call: .
j_call: TRBJ1-1
cdr3_length: 13
cdr3_nt: TGTGCCAGCAGTTTAAACCGGAACACTGAAGCTTTCTTT
cdr3_aa: CASSLNRNTEAFF

clone_size: .
v_call: TRBV12-3/TRBV12-4
d_call: .
j_call: TRBJ1-5
cdr3_length: 13
cdr3_nt: TGTGCCAGCAGTTTTGGGATCGATCAGCCCCAGCATTTT
cdr3_aa: CASSFGIDQPQHF

clone_size: once
v_call: TRBV24-1
d_call: .
j_call: TRBJ1-5
cdr3_length: 14
cdr3_nt: TGTGCCACGAACCCCATAATTTGCCGGGCCACCCAGCATTTT
cdr3_aa: CATNPIICRATQHF

clone_size: .
v_call: TRBV11-2
d_call: .
j_call: TRBJ2-3
cdr3_length: 14
cdr3_nt: TGTGCCAGCAGCTTAACCGGGGCATCGGATACGCAGTATTTT
cdr3_aa: CASSLTGASDTQYF

clone_size: .
v_call: TRBV25-1
d_call: TRBD2
j_call: TRBJ2-7
cdr3_length: 12
cdr3_nt: TGTGCCAGCAGCGGGACTAGCTACGAGCAGTACTTC
cdr3_aa: CASSGTSYEQYF

clone_size: .
v_call: TRBV30
d_call: .
j_call: TRBJ1-6
cdr3_length: 12
cdr3_nt: TGTGCCTGGGGAGAGAGGAGTTCACCCCTCCACTTT
cdr3_aa: CAWGERSSPLHF

clone_size: .
v_call: TRBV7-9
d_call: .
j_call: TRBJ2-6
cdr3_length: 15
cdr3_nt: TGTGCCAGCAGCTTGGGGGACTCTGGGGCCAACGTCCTGACTTTC
cdr3_aa: CASSLGDSGANVLTF

clone_size: .
v_call: TRBV12-3/TRBV12-4
d_call: TRBD1
j_call: TRBJ1-1
cdr3_length: 16
cdr3_nt: TGTGCCAGCAGTTTGAGAGACAGGGCGCTGTTCACTGAAGCTTTCTTT
cdr3_aa: CASSLRDRALFTEAFF

clone_size: .
v_call: TRBV19
d_call: .
j_call: TRBJ1-5
cdr3_length: 12
cdr3_nt: TGTGCCAGTTCAGACATAAATCAGCCCCAGCATTTT
cdr3_aa: CASSDINQPQHF

clone_size: .
v_call: TRBV25-1
d_call: .
j_call: TRBJ1-6
cdr3_length: 14
cdr3_nt: TGTGCCAGCAGTGAATATCGGGATCGTATGACCCTCCACTTT
cdr3_aa: CASSEYRDRMTLHF

clone_size: .
v_call: TRBV30
d_call: .
j_call: TRBJ2-1
cdr3_length: 12
cdr3_nt: TGTGCCTGGAGGGAGGGGTTTCGCGAGCAGTTCTTC
cdr3_aa: CAWREGFREQFF

clone_size: .
v_call: TRBV5-6
d_call: TRBD2
j_call: TRBJ2-7
cdr3_length: 14
cdr3_nt: TGTGCCAGCAGCCCCGTGGGAGGGGCCTACGAGCAGTACTTC
cdr3_aa: CASSPVGGAYEQYF

clone_size: .
v_call: TRBV5-1
d_call: .
j_call: TRBJ2-1
cdr3_length: 14
cdr3_nt: TGCGCCAGCAGTCCGGACGGCTCCTACAATGAGCAGTTCTTC
cdr3_aa: CASSPDGSYNEQFF

clone_size: .
v_call: TRBV5-4
d_call: TRBD1
j_call: TRBJ1-2
cdr3_length: 14
cdr3_nt: TGTGCCAGCAGCGTTAGGACAGGGTTCAGGGGCTACACCTTC
cdr3_aa: CASSVRTGFRGYTF

clone_size: .
v_call: TRBV28
d_call: .
j_call: TRBJ1-6
cdr3_length: 14
cdr3_nt: TGTGCCAGCAGCCGGGACGGCTCGAACTCACCCCTCCACTTT
cdr3_aa: CASSRDGSNSPLHF

clone_size: .
v_call: TRBV20-1
d_call: .
j_call: TRBJ1-1
cdr3_length: 12
cdr3_nt: TGCAGTGCTAGATGGGGGGACACTGAAGCTTTCTTT
cdr3_aa: CSARWGDTEAFF

clone_size: .
v_call: TRBV20-1
d_call: TRBD1
j_call: TRBJ1-5
cdr3_length: 17
cdr3_nt: TGCAGTGCTGGCCCGGGACAGGGATTTGCTAGCAATCAGCCCCAGCATTTT
cdr3_aa: CSAGPGQGFASNQPQHF

clone_size: once
v_call: TRBV9
d_call: TRBD1
j_call: TRBJ1-1
cdr3_length: 15
cdr3_nt: TGTGCCAGCAGCCCATGGGACAGGGGCTCCACTGAAGCTTTCTTT
cdr3_aa: CASSPWDRGSTEAFF

clone_size: .
v_call: TRBV30
d_call: .
j_call: TRBJ1-5
cdr3_length: 13
cdr3_nt: TGTGCCTGGAGTGCAGGGGAGGCCCAGCCCCAGCATTTT
cdr3_aa: CAWSAGEAQPQHF

clone_size: .
v_call: TRBV29-1
d_call: .
j_call: TRBJ2-3
cdr3_length: 15
cdr3_nt: TGCAGCGTCATATCAGCGGAGACGCGCACAGATACGCAGTATTTT
cdr3_aa: CSVISAETRTDTQYF

clone_size: .
v_call: TRBV4-1
d_call: .
j_call: TRBJ2-1
cdr3_length: 16
cdr3_nt: TGCGCCAGCAGCCGAGAAGTAGCGACCCTCTACAATGAGCAGTTCTTC
cdr3_aa: CASSREVATLYNEQFF

clone_size: .
v_call: TRBV2
d_call: .
j_call: TRBJ2-2
cdr3_length: 14
cdr3_nt: TGTGCCAGCAGTATACAGGGGAACACCGGGGAGCTGTTTTTT
cdr3_aa: CASSIQGNTGELFF

clone_size: .
v_call: TRBV28
d_call: .
j_call: TRBJ2-1
cdr3_length: 16
cdr3_nt: TGTGCCAGCAGTCCCCGAGCGGGTCGGGGTTACAATGAGCAGTTCTTC
cdr3_aa: CASSPRAGRGYNEQFF

clone_size: once
v_call: TRBV20-1
d_call: .
j_call: TRBJ1-2
cdr3_length: 12
cdr3_nt: TGCAGTGCTAGATCGCAGGGGAATGGCTACACCTTC
cdr3_aa: CSARSQGNGYTF

clone_size: .
v_call: TRBV20-1
d_call: .
j_call: TRBJ1-4
cdr3_length: 14
cdr3_nt: TGCAGTGCTAGGGATAGACAGTTGGGGGGAAAACTGTTTTTT
cdr3_aa: CSARDRQLGGKLFF

clone_size: few
v_call: TRBV18
d_call: .
j_call: TRBJ1-5
cdr3_length: 13
cdr3_nt: TGTGCCAGCTCACAAGGGATCAATCAGCCCCAGCATTTT
cdr3_aa: CASSQGINQPQHF

clone_size: .
v_call: TRBV20-1
d_call: .
j_call: TRBJ2-7
cdr3_length: 14
cdr3_nt: TGCAGTGCTAGGCGCACGGGTTGGTCTTACGAGCAGTACTTC
cdr3_aa: CSARRTGWSYEQYF

clone_size: .
v_call: TRBV29-1
d_call: .
j_call: TRBJ1-2
cdr3_length: 11
cdr3_nt: TGCAGCGTAGGCAGGGCTGGTGGCTACACCTTC
cdr3_aa: CSVGRAGGYTF

clone_size: .
v_call: TRBV5-1
d_call: .
j_call: TRBJ1-1
cdr3_length: 14
cdr3_nt: TGCGCCAGCATTCTCGGATCGGAGGGCACTGAAGCTTTCTTT
cdr3_aa: CASILGSEGTEAFF

clone_size: .
v_call: TRBV15
d_call: .
j_call: TRBJ2-7
cdr3_length: 13
cdr3_nt: TGTGCCACCAGCAGAGGCCGGAGCTACGAGCAGTACTTC
cdr3_aa: CATSRGRSYEQYF

clone_size: .
v_call: TRBV20-1
d_call: .
j_call: TRBJ2-3
cdr3_length: 15
cdr3_nt: TGCAGTGCTAGAATCTACCACCTAGGCACAGATACGCAGTATTTT
cdr3_aa: CSARIYHLGTDTQYF

clone_size: .
v_call: TRBV7-3
d_call: .
j_call: TRBJ2-1
cdr3_length: 14
cdr3_nt: TGTGCCAGCAGCCCCGATCATTCCTACAATGAGCAGTTCTTC
cdr3_aa: CASSPDHSYNEQFF

clone_size: .
v_call: TRBV20-1
d_call: TRBD1
j_call: TRBJ2-3
cdr3_length: 13
cdr3_nt: TGCAGTGCTGGACAGGGGGCGGAAGATACGCAGTATTTT
cdr3_aa: CSAGQGAEDTQYF

clone_size: .
v_call: TRBV19
d_call: .
j_call: TRBJ1-2
cdr3_length: 14
cdr3_nt: TGTGCCAGTAGAAACCGGGACACCGTCTATGGCTACACCTTC
cdr3_aa: CASRNRDTVYGYTF

clone_size: .
v_call: TRBV2
d_call: .
j_call: TRBJ2-2
cdr3_length: 15
cdr3_nt: TGTGCCAGCATTGGGGTGAAAATCGCAACCGGGGAGCTGTTTTTT
cdr3_aa: CASIGVKIATGELFF

clone_size: .
v_call: TRBV23-1
d_call: .
j_call: TRBJ1-6
cdr3_length: 11
cdr3_nt: TGCGCCAGGCGGGAGAATTCACCCCTCCACTTT
cdr3_aa: CARRENSPLHF

clone_size: .
v_call: TRBV23-1
d_call: TRBD1
j_call: TRBJ1-2
cdr3_length: 14
cdr3_nt: TGCGCCAGCTGCAGGGGGCGGGGAGTTTATGGCTACACCTTC
cdr3_aa: CASCRGRGVYGYTF

clone_size: once
v_call: TRBV20-1
d_call: .
j_call: TRBJ1-1
cdr3_length: 11
cdr3_nt: TGCAGTGCTAGCAGAAGGACTGAAGCTTTCTTT
cdr3_aa: CSASRRTEAFF

clone_size: .
v_call: TRBV20-1
d_call: .
j_call: TRBJ2-4
cdr3_length: 9
cdr3_nt: .
cdr3_aa: CSVGTGTYF

clone_size: .
v_call: TRBV20-1
d_call: .
j_call: TRBJ1-5
cdr3_length: 16
cdr3_nt: TGCAGTGCTAGAGATCCTGAGAAATTACCCAATCAGCCCCAGCATTTT
cdr3_aa: CSARDPEKLPNQPQHF

clone_size: .
v_call: TRBV6-6
d_call: .
j_call: TRBJ2-7
cdr3_length: 14
cdr3_nt: TGTGCCAGCAGTTTTCCGGACGGGGGCTACGAGCAGTACTTC
cdr3_aa: CASSFPDGGYEQYF